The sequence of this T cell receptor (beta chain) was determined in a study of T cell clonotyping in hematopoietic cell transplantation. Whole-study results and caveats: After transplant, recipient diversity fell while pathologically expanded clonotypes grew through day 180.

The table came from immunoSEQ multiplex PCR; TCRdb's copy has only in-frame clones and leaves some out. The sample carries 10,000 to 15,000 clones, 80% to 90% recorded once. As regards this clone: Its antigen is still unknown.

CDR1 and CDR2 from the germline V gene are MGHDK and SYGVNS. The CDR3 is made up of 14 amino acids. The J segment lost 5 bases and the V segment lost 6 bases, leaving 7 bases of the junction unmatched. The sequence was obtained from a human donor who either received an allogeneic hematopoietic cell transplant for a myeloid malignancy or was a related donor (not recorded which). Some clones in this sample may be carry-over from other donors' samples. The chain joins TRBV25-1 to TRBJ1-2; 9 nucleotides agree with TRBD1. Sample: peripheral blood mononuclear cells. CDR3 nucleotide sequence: TGTGCCAGCAGCCTGGGACAGGGCGCGTATGGCTACACCTTC. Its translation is CASSLGQGAYGYTF.